This T cell receptor beta chain was captured by sequencing in a study of OX40 agonist ivuxolimab in advanced cancers. The CDR3 covers 13 residues. V dropped 8 bases and J dropped 5; count of bases not matched to a gene: 8. The germline gives CDR1 MNHNS, CDR2 SASEGT. Repertoires were generated with immunoSEQ multiplex PCR, while TCRdb's copy carries only in-frame clones and drops some. The sample has about 18,000 clones, less than 95% seen once. In its sample, this clone was seen a few times. The sequenced sample was CD4+ or CD8+ T cells sorted from blood, obtained in a trial of the OX40 agonist ivuxolimab. The receptor comes from an adult with an advanced solid tumor such as melanoma, head and neck, liver or kidney cancer. V and J are TRBV6-1 and TRBJ2-7; TRBD1 agrees at 8 bases. CDR3 sequence reads: CASYLDRGHEQYF. CDR3 nucleotide sequence: TGTGCCAGCTACCTTGACAGGGGCCACGAGCAGTACTTC.